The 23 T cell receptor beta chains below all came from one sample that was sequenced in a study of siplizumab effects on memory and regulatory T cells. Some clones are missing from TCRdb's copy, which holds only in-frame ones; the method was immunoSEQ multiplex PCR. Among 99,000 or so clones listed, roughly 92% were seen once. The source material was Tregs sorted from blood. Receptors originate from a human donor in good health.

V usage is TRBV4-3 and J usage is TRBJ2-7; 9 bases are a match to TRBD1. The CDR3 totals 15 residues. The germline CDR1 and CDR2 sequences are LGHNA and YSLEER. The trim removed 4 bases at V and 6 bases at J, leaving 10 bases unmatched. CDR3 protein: CASSLSPGTGFEQYF. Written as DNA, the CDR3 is TGCGCCAGCAGCCTCTCACCCGGGACAGGGTTCGAGCAGTACTTC.

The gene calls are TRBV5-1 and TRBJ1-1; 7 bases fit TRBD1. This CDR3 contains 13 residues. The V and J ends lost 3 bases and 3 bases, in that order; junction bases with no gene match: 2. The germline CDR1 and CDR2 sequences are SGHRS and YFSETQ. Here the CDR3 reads CASSWDRYTEAFF. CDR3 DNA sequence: TGCGCCAGCAGCTGGGACAGATACACTGAAGCTTTCTTT.

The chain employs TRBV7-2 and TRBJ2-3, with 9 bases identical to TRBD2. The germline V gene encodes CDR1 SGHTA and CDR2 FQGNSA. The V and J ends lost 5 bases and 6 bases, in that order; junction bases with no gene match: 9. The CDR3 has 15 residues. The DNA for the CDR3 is TGTGCCAGCAGCCGGTTCGGGGCGGGAGGGGATACGCAGTATTTT. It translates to CASSRFGAGGDTQYF.

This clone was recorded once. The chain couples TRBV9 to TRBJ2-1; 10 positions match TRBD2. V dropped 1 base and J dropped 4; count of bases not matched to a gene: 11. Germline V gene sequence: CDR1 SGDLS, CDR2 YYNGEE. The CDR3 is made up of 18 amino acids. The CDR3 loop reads CASSVFPSGGLGYNEQFF. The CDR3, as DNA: TGTGCCAGCAGCGTATTCCCTAGCGGGGGCCTCGGATACAATGAGCAGTTCTTC.

The CDR3 reads CASSYSMGVGELFF. CDR3 sequence (DNA): TGTGCCAGCAGTTACTCGATGGGGGTCGGGGAGCTGTTTTTT. The chain recombines TRBV6-8 with TRBJ2-2, with D perhaps TRBD1 or TRBD2 (5 bases each). This CDR3 comprises 14 residues. The germline V gene encodes CDR1 MNHGY and CDR2 SAAAGT. Trimming removed 0 bases at V and 7 bases at J, with 9 bases between.

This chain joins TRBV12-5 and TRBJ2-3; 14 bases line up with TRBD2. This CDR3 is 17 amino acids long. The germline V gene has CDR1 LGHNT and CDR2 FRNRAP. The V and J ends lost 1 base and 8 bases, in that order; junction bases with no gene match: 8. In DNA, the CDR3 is TGTGCTAGTGGTTTGGGTTCCGGGACTAGCGGGAGAGGTACGCAGTATTTT. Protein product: CASGLGSGTSGRGTQYF.

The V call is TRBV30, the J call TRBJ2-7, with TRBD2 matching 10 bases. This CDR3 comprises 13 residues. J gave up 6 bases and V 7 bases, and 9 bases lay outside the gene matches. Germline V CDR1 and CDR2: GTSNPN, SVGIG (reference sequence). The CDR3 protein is CAYLAGDAGEQYF. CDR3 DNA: TGTGCCTATCTAGCGGGAGATGCTGGCGAGCAGTACTTC.

The CDR3, as DNA: TGTGCCAGCAGCTTAGGCCCAGCGGGAGGCATTGAGCAGTTCTTC. Encoded protein: CASSLGPAGGIEQFF. This chain joins TRBV11-3 and TRBJ2-1, with TRBD2 matching over 9 bases. Trimming removed 1 base from V and 9 bases from J; junction bases left unmatched: 7. CDR1 is SGHNT and CDR2 is YENEEA in the germline V gene. The CDR3 spans 15 residues. Based on the CDR3 plus reference TRBV11-3 and TRBJ2-1, the full variable domain is EAGVVQSPRYKIIEKKQPVAFWCNPISGHNTLYWYLQNLGQGPELLIRYENEEAVDDSQLPKDRFSAERLKGVDSTLKIQPAELGDSAVYLCASSLGPAGGIEQFFGPGTRLTVL.

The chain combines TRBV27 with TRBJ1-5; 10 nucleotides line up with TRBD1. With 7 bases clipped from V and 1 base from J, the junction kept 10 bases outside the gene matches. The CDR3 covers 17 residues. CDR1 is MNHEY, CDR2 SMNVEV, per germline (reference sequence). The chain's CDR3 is CASKETGGSVSNQPQHF. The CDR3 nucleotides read TGTGCCAGCAAGGAGACAGGGGGCAGTGTAAGCAATCAGCCCCAGCATTTT.

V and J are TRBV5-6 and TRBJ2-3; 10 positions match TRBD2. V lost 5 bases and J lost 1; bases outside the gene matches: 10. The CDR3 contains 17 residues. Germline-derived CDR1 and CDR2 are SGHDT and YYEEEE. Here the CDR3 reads CASRAGTSVFRTDTQYF. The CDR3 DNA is TGTGCCAGCAGGGCCGGGACTAGCGTTTTTCGCACAGATACGCAGTATTTT.

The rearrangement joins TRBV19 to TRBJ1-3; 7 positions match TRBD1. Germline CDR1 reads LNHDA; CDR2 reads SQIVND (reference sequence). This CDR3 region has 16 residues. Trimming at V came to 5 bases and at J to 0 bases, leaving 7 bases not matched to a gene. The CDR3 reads CASSSRQGGSGNTIYF. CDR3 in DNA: TGTGCCAGTAGTTCAAGACAGGGAGGCTCTGGAAACACCATATATTTT.

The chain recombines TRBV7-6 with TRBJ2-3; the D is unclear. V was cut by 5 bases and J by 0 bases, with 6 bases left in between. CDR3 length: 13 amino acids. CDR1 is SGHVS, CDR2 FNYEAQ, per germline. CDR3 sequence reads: CASSRGSTDTQYF. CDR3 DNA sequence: TGTGCCAGCAGCCGCGGCAGCACAGATACGCAGTATTTT.

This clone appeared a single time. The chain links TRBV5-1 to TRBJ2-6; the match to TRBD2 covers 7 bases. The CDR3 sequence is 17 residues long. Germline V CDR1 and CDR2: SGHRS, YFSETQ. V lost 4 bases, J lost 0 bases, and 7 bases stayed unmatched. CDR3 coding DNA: TGCGCCAGCAGCCGGGATGGCGGGGGCTCTGGGGCCAACGTCCTGACTTTC. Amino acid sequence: CASSRDGGGSGANVLTF. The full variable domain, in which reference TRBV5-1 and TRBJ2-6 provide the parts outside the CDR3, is KAGVTQTPRYLIKTRGQQVTLSCSPISGHRSVSWYQQTPGQGLQFLFEYFSETQRNKGNFPGRFSGRQFSNSRSEMNVSTLELGDSALYLCASSRDGGGSGANVLTFGAGSRLTVL.

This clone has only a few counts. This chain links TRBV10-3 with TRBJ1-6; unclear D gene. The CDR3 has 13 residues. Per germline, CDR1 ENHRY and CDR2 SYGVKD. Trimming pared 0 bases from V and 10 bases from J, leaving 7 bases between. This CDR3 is CAISESVGSPLHF. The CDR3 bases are TGTGCCATCAGTGAGTCGGTGGGGTCACCCCTCCACTTT.

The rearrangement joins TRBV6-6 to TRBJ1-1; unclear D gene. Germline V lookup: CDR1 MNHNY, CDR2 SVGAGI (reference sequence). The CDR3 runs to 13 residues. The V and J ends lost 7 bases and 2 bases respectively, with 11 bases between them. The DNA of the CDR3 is TGTGCCAGCATCGGTGGGAAAAACACTGAAGCTTTCTTT. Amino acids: CASIGGKNTEAFF.

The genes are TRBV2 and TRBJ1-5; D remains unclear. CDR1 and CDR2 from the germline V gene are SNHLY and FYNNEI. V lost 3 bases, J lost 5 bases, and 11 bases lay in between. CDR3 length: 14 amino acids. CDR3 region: CASSDVSDDQPQHF. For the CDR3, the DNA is TGTGCCAGCAGTGACGTTTCAGATGATCAGCCCCAGCATTTT.

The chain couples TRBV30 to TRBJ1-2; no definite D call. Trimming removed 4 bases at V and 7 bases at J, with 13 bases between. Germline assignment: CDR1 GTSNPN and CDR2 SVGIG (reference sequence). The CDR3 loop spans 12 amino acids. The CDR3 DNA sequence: TGTGCCTGGACCTTACCCTTATCTGGCTACACCTTC. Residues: CAWTLPLSGYTF.

CDR3 DNA sequence: TGCGCCAGCAGCTTGGTTTCCAACTATGGCTACACCTTC. It is translated as CASSLVSNYGYTF. The chain combines TRBV5-1 with TRBJ1-2; D gene ambiguous. Trimming removed 0 bases at V and 2 bases at J, with 5 bases between. This CDR3 is 13 amino acids long. CDR1 SGHRS and CDR2 YFSETQ come from the germline V gene.

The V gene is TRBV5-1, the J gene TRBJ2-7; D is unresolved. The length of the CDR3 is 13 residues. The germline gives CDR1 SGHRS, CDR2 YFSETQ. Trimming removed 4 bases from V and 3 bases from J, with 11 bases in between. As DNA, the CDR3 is TGCGCCAGCAGCCCCGACACGAACTACGAGCAGTACTTC. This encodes CASSPDTNYEQYF.

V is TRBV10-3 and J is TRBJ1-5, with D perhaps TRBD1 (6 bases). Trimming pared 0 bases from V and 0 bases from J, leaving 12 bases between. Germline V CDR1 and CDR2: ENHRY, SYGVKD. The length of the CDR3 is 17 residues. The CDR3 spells CAISESWDNYSNQPQHF. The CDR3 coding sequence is TGTGCCATCAGTGAGTCGTGGGACAATTATAGCAATCAGCCCCAGCATTTT.

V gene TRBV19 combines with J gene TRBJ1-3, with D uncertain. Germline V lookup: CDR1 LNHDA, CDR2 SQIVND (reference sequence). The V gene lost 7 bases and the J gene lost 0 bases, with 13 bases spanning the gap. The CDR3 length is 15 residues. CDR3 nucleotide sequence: TGTGCCAGTACCCACCGGGTCCGCTCTGGAAACACCATATATTTT. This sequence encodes CASTHRVRSGNTIYF. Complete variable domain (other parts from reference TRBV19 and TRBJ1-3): DGGITQSPKYLFRKEGQNVTLSCEQNLNHDAMYWYRQDPGQGLRLIYYSQIVNDFQKGDIAEGYSVSREKKESFPLTVTSAQKNPTAFYLCASTHRVRSGNTIYFGEGSWLTVV.

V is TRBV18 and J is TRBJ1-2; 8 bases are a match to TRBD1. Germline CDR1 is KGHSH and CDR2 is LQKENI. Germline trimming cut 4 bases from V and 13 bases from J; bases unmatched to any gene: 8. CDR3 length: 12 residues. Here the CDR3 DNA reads TGTGCCAGCTCACTCGGGACAGGCAACTGCACCTTC. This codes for CASSLGTGNCTF.

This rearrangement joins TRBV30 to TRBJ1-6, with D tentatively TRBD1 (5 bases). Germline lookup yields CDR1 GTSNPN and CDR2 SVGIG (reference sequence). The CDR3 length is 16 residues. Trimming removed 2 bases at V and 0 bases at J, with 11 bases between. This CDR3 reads CAWSYRQSSYNSPLHF. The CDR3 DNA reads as TGTGCCTGGAGTTACCGACAGAGCTCCTATAATTCACCCCTCCACTTT.